A single sample is the source of the 23 T cell receptor beta chains below, sequenced in a study of response to subunit inactivated influenza vaccine. In TCRdb, the RT-PCR reads were re-called with MiXCR into one record per CDR3 protein. The data show a few hundred thousand distinct CDR3 sequences, about 11% seen once. These data were also reused for a study on T cells expressing NK-cell markers. As reported in that work: A 5'RACE template switching approach incorporating UMIs was used to make TCR beta cDNA.

This specimen consisted of PBMCs from blood, obtained on the day of vaccination. The receptors here all came from a man aged 45 to 65 who received an inactivated influenza vaccine.

In this sample, this clonotype turned up a few times. The V and J genes are TRBV15 and TRBJ2-2, with D unclear. There are 15 residues in the CDR3. Between the trimmed V and J ends, which lost 0 bases and 6 bases, there was a span of 11 bases. Per germline, CDR1 LNHNV and CDR2 YYDKDF (reference sequence). CDR3 sequence reads: CATSRDLNGPGELFF. CDR3 sequence (DNA): TGTGCCACCAGCAGAGATCTTAACGGGCCCGGGGAGCTGTTTTTT.

This clonotype was observed a handful of times. Here the CDR3 reads CSAPPQGAGGGYTF. CDR3 bases: TGCAGCGCGCCACCCCAGGGGGCCGGAGGAGGCTACACCTTC. The genes are TRBV29-1 and TRBJ1-2, with TRBD1 matching over 8 bases. Germline CDR1 and CDR2: SQVTM and ANQGSEA. The CDR3 runs to 14 residues. V shed 7 bases, J shed 8 bases, and the junction held 15 bases outside the gene matches.

The chain's CDR3 is CATSGPKETQYF. CDR3 DNA: TGTGCCACCAGCGGTCCTAAGGAGACCCAGTACTTC. V is TRBV15 and J is TRBJ2-5; D is undetermined. The CDR3 has 12 residues. Germline CDR1 LNHNV, CDR2 YYDKDF (reference sequence). Trimming removed 5 bases at V and 5 bases at J, with 9 bases between.

This clonotype was seen ten or more times. The chain carries TRBV27 and TRBJ2-3, with 15 bases lining up with TRBD2. Trimming at V came to 6 bases and at J to 6 bases, leaving 7 bases not matched to a gene. Germline CDR1 and CDR2: MNHEY and SMNVEV (reference sequence). The CDR3 spans 16 residues. The CDR3 nucleotides are TGTGCCAGCAGGGGGACTAGCGGGGGGTTACGTGATACGCAGTATTTT. Translated: CASRGTSGGLRDTQYF.

The chain joins TRBV6-1 to TRBJ1-4; no reliable D call. The CDR3 length is 14 residues. CDR1 MNHNS and CDR2 SASEGT come from the germline V gene. The V and J ends lost 6 bases and 4 bases respectively, with 12 bases between them. CDR3 protein: CASSQQRVNEKLFF. The CDR3 coding sequence is TGTGCCAGCAGCCAGCAGAGAGTTAATGAAAAACTGTTTTTT.

This clonotype was counted at least ten times. This rearrangement joins TRBV12-3 or TRBV12-4 to TRBJ2-1; the D gene is possibly TRBD1 (6 bases). This CDR3 spans 14 amino acids. Between the trimmed V and J ends, which lost 3 bases and 9 bases, there was a span of 15 bases. CDR3 in amino acids: CASSFFGEDSEQFF. The CDR3 nucleotides read TGTGCCAGCAGTTTCTTTGGTGAGGACAGTGAGCAGTTCTTC.

This sequence joins TRBV12-3 or TRBV12-4 and TRBJ1-1; D not certain. The CDR3 contains 16 residues. Trimming shortened V by 7 bases and J by 1 base, and 19 bases separated the two germline ends. The CDR3 DNA reads TGTGCCAGCACCCTCGGGTTAGGACGGTCGAACACTGAAGCTTTCTTT. It specifies CASTLGLGRSNTEAFF.

The genes are TRBV20-1 and TRBJ2-7; TRBD2 matches 7 bases. This CDR3 comprises 13 residues. Germline CDR1 reads DFQATT; CDR2 reads SNEGSKA (reference sequence). With V trimmed by 5 bases and J by 5 bases, 9 bases remained unmatched. The CDR3 DNA is TGCAGTGCTGCCTCCGGGGCGGGAGACGAGCAGTACTTC. Translating it yields CSAASGAGDEQYF.

This chain connects TRBV7-2 to TRBJ2-3; 10 nucleotides match TRBD2. Germline V gene lookup returns CDR1 SGHTA and CDR2 FQGNSA. CDR3 length: 16 amino acids. J gave up 2 bases and V 2 bases, and 4 bases lay outside the gene matches. In DNA form, the CDR3 reads TGTGCCAGCAGCTTATCAGGACTAGCGGTCACAGATACGCAGTATTTT. Translated: CASSLSGLAVTDTQYF.

Only a few counts were recorded for this clonotype. This chain links TRBV20-1 with TRBJ2-2; D remains ambiguous. V was clipped by 4 bases and J by 4 bases, with 13 bases between them. Germline assignment: CDR1 DFQATT and CDR2 SNEGSKA (reference sequence). This CDR3 region has 14 residues. CDR3 sequence reads: CSATPSWRTGELFF. In nucleotides, the CDR3 is TGCAGTGCTACCCCCTCGTGGCGCACCGGGGAGCTGTTTTTT.

The chain couples TRBV2 to TRBJ2-1; 12 bases line up with TRBD2. The CDR3 consists of 14 residues. Losses at the gene ends were 10 bases for V and 8 bases for J; bases not matched to a gene: 9. The germline V gene has CDR1 SNHLY and CDR2 FYNNEI. CDR3 in DNA: TGTGCCACCAACCCTAGCGGGAGGGTGGATGAGCAGTTCTTC. Translation: CATNPSGRVDEQFF.

The J gene is TRBJ2-7, the V gene TRBV28, with 14 nucleotides matching TRBD2. Germline V lookup: CDR1 MDHEN, CDR2 SYDVKM. With V trimmed by 6 bases and J by 5 bases, 3 bases remained unmatched. The CDR3 runs 14 residues. This chain's CDR3 is CASSLTSGRDEQYF. The CDR3 DNA is TGTGCCAGCAGCTTGACTAGCGGGAGGGACGAGCAGTACTTC.

This sequence joins TRBV21-1 and TRBJ2-7; the table's TRBD2 call for D was not verified on the DNA. TRBV21-1 is a pseudogene. The CDR3 has 14 residues. CDR3 sequence: CASSNRGWAYEQYF. As DNA, the CDR3 is TGTGCCAGCAGCAATCGGGGGTGGGCGTACGAGCAGTACTTC.

This clonotype was seen more than once but under ten times. V usage is TRBV29-1 and J usage is TRBJ2-5; D is unclear. This CDR3 is built from 10 residues. Germline values: CDR1 SQVTM, CDR2 ANQGSEA. The ends were cut back, 7 bases at V and 0 bases at J, with 3 bases in the middle. CDR3 nucleotides: TGCAGCGCCGACCAAGAGACCCAGTACTTC. This codes for CSADQETQYF.

The CDR3 loop reads CASSSYQAGGNEQFF. CDR3 DNA sequence: TGTGCCAGCTCATCTTACCAGGCAGGGGGGAATGAGCAGTTCTTC. This chain links TRBV18 with TRBJ2-1; D may be TRBD1 (7 bases). The V gene lost 5 bases and the J gene lost 7 bases, with 18 bases spanning the gap. CDR1 is KGHSH and CDR2 is LQKENI in the germline V gene. The CDR3 runs to 15 residues.

Written as DNA, the CDR3 is TGTGCCAGCAGTACAGGGAATGGTGAAAAACTGTTTTTT. Translated, it gives CASSTGNGEKLFF. V and J are TRBV9 and TRBJ1-4, with D tentatively TRBD1 (6 bases). The V end lost 5 bases, the J end lost 7 bases, and 12 bases lay between the germline ends. Germline assignment: CDR1 SGDLS and CDR2 YYNGEE. The CDR3 consists of 13 residues. The full variable domain, in which reference TRBV9 and TRBJ1-4 provide the parts outside the CDR3, is DSGVTQTPKHLITATGQRVTLRCSPRSGDLSVYWYQQSLDQGLQFLIQYYNGEERAKGNILERFSAQQFPDLHSELNLSSLELGDSALYFCASSTGNGEKLFFGSGTQLSVL.

V is TRBV5-6 and J is TRBJ2-2; TRBD2 matches 12 bases. Trimming at V came to 2 bases and at J to 3 bases, leaving 2 bases not matched to a gene. The CDR3 sequence is 16 residues long. Germline values: CDR1 SGHDT, CDR2 YYEEEE. In nucleotides, the CDR3 is TGTGCCAGCAGCTTAGGACTAGCGGGACACACCGGGGAGCTGTTTTTT. This sequence encodes CASSLGLAGHTGELFF. The full variable domain, in which reference TRBV5-6 and TRBJ2-2 provide the parts outside the CDR3, is DAGVTQSPTHLIKTRGQQVTLRCSPKSGHDTVSWYQQALGQGPQFIFQYYEEEERQRGNFPDRFSGHQFPNYSSELNVNALLLGDSALYLCASSLGLAGHTGELFFGEGSRLTVL.

This clonotype was seen at least ten times. This chain joins TRBV27 and TRBJ1-5, with D possibly being TRBD1 (5 bases). V lost 5 bases, J lost 3 bases, and 14 bases lay in between. The germline gives CDR1 MNHEY, CDR2 SMNVEV (reference sequence). The CDR3 is 15 residues long. The CDR3: CASSPGTGNNQPQHF. The CDR3, as DNA: TGTGCCAGCAGTCCGGGGACGGGGAACAATCAGCCCCAGCATTTT.

This clonotype came up many times. The rearrangement uses TRBV28 and TRBJ2-2; D is undetermined. The CDR3 length is 14 residues. V gave up 7 bases and J gave up 0 bases, with 9 bases separating them. The germline V gene has CDR1 MDHEN and CDR2 SYDVKM. The CDR3, as DNA: TGTGCCAGCATACCGGGCCCGAACACCGGGGAGCTGTTTTTT. Translation gives CASIPGPNTGELFF.

This sequence joins TRBV20-1 and TRBJ2-5; D may be TRBD1 (6 bases). This CDR3 spans 13 amino acids. Trimming pared 6 bases from V and 2 bases from J, leaving 13 bases between. The germline gives CDR1 DFQATT, CDR2 SNEGSKA (reference sequence). For the CDR3, the DNA is TGCAGTGCAAAACAGGGTATTCAAGAGACCCAGTACTTC. As protein: CSAKQGIQETQYF.

This clonotype has ten or more counts. The V call is TRBV12-3 or TRBV12-4, the J call TRBJ2-1; D is perhaps TRBD2 (6 bases). V lost 2 bases and J lost 15, with 14 bases in between. This CDR3 region has 12 residues. The CDR3 DNA reads TGTGCCAGCAGTTTATTGGCGGGGACCGTGTTCTTC. This encodes CASSLLAGTVFF.

CDR3 bases: TGTGCCAGCGGGGCAGGGAGGACAGATACGCAGTATTTT. Its translation: CASGAGRTDTQYF. V gene TRBV2 combines with J gene TRBJ2-3; maybe TRBD2 (6 bases). CDR1 is SNHLY, CDR2 FYNNEI, per germline. The CDR3 covers 13 residues. Trimming took 8 bases from V and 3 from J, leaving 12 bases between them.

This clonotype was counted between two and nine times. The chain recombines TRBV10-3 with TRBJ2-1; 8 bases are shared with TRBD2. Per germline, CDR1 ENHRY and CDR2 SYGVKD. The CDR3 covers 15 residues. J gave up 6 bases and V 6 bases, and 10 bases lay outside the gene matches. The CDR3 is CAISVGSGGRNEQFF. Written as DNA, the CDR3 is TGTGCCATCAGCGTGGGAAGCGGGGGCCGCAATGAGCAGTTCTTC.